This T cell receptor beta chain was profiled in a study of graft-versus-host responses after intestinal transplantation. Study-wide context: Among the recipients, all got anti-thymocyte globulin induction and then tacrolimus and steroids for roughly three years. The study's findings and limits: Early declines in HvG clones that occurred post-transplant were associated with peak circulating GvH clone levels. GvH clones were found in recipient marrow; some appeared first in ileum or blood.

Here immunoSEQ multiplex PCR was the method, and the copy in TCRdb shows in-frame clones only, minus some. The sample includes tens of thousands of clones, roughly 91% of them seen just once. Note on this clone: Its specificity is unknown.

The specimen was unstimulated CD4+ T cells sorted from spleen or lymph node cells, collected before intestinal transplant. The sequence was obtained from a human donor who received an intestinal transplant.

The DNA for the CDR3 is TGCGCCAGCAGTGAGTCAGGACTAGCGGGAAACATTCAGTACTTC. Protein sequence: CASSESGLAGNIQYF. This sequence joins TRBV10-1 and TRBJ2-4; 11 positions agree with TRBD2. The germline V gene has CDR1 WNHNN and CDR2 SYGVQD (reference sequence). V lost 0 bases to trimming and J lost 6 bases; unmatched junction nucleotides: 1. The CDR3 spans 15 residues.